This TCR beta chain was profiled in a study of radiotherapy plus CTLA-4 blockade in lung cancer. General study results and limits: Peripheral blood showed expansion of tumor-derived TCR clones after radiotherapy and ipilimumab.

Points on this clone: Its cognate antigen is unknown.

The germline V gene has CDR1 LNHDA and CDR2 SQIVND (reference sequence). Trimming removed 8 bases at V and 0 bases at J, with 11 bases between. There are 14 residues in the CDR3. The data were produced by immunoSEQ multiplex PCR, yet TCRdb's version contains in-frame clones alone and is incomplete. The sample holds tens of thousands of clones; 70% to 80% are singletons and the top ten take roughly 15%. This TCR was recovered from a human donor with non-small cell lung cancer that progressed on radiotherapy plus ipilimumab. The sample in question was peripheral blood, obtained from a patient treated with radiotherapy plus ipilimumab. The rearrangement uses TRBV19 and TRBJ1-3, with D tentatively TRBD1 (5 bases). The CDR3 sequence: CASGRQNSGNTIYF. The CDR3 nucleotides read TGTGCCAGTGGAAGACAGAACTCTGGAAACACCATATATTTT. The whole variable domain, remainder taken from reference TRBV19 and TRBJ1-3, is DGGITQSPKYLFRKEGQNVTLSCEQNLNHDAMYWYRQDPGQGLRLIYYSQIVNDFQKGDIAEGYSVSREKKESFPLTVTSAQKNPTAFYLCASGRQNSGNTIYFGEGSWLTVV.